The clone carrying this TCR beta chain has only a few counts. The data belong to a study of CD8+ T cells in alopecia areata. Sequencing used cDNA as its template, made by extracting RNA and reverse transcribing it. Profiling relied on immunoSEQ multiplex PCR, and the TCRdb table lists in-frame clones only, not all of them. Of around 210,000 clones in the sample, 56% were seen once. Trimming pared 5 bases from V and 5 bases from J, leaving 15 bases between. The germline V gene encodes CDR1 PRHDT and CDR2 FYEKMQ (reference sequence). There are 15 residues in the CDR3. This rearrangement joins TRBV13 to TRBJ1-4; tentatively, D is TRBD1 (5 bases). Sequenced: CD8+ T cells sorted from blood. The TCR comes from a human donor in good health. The DNA for the CDR3 is TGTGCCAGCAGCAGGCGGGGGTCGCCGAATGAAAAACTGTTTTTT. Its translation is CASSRRGSPNEKLFF.